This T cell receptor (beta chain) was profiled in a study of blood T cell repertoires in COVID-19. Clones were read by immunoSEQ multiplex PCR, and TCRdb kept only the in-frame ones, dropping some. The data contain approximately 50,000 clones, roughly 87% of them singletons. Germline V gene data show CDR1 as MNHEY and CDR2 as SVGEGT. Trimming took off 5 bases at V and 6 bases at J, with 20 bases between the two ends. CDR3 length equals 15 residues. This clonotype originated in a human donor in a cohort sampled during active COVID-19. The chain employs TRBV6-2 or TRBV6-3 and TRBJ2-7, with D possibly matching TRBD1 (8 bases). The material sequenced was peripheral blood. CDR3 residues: CASSRGTGGVAEQYF. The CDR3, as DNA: TGTGCCAGCAGTCGAGGCACAGGGGGGGTGGCCGAGCAGTACTTC.